These T cell receptor beta chains were read from a single sample in a study of T cells after yellow fever vaccination. TCRdb re-called the 5' RACE reads through MiXCR, storing one row per CDR3 protein. The data show some 500,000 distinct CDR3 sequences, roughly 13% seen once. The specimen comprised PBMCs, sampled on the day of the yellow fever booster vaccination. These receptors all come from a man aged 25 to 40 who received the YFV17D yellow fever vaccine. CDR3s include the opening cysteine and the closing phenylalanine or tryptophan. The D gene is left open where the match is weak. Only some rows state a clone size, as once, few, many or a class for expanded clones.

abundance: few
j_gene: TRBJ2-1
d_gene: TRBD2
v_gene: TRBV5-1
CDR3aa: CASSLAGGPGYNEQFF
CDR3nt: TGCGCCAGCAGCTTAGCGGGAGGGCCGGGATACAATGAGCAGTTCTTC

abundance: many
j_gene: TRBJ2-3
d_gene: -
v_gene: TRBV12-3/TRBV12-4
CDR3aa: CASSLDRSDTQYF
CDR3nt: TGTGCCAGCAGTCTGGACCGTTCAGATACGCAGTATTTT

abundance: many
j_gene: TRBJ1-4
d_gene: -
v_gene: TRBV12-3/TRBV12-4
CDR3aa: CASSLAGGEKLFF
CDR3nt: TGTGCCAGCAGTTTAGCGGGTGGTGAAAAACTGTTTTTT

abundance: -
j_gene: TRBJ2-7
d_gene: TRBD2
v_gene: TRBV6-2/TRBV6-3
CDR3aa: CASEGTSGTPYEQYF
CDR3nt: TGTGCCAGCGAGGGGACTAGCGGAACACCCTACGAGCAGTACTTC

abundance: many
j_gene: TRBJ1-1
d_gene: -
v_gene: TRBV5-6
CDR3aa: CASSRTVNTEAFF
CDR3nt: TGTGCCAGCAGCCGCACAGTGAACACTGAAGCTTTCTTT

abundance: -
j_gene: TRBJ2-1
d_gene: TRBD2
v_gene: TRBV20-1
CDR3aa: CCARGALAVSYNEQFF
CDR3nt: TGCTGTGCTAGAGGTGCTCTAGCGGTCTCCTACAATGAGCAGTTCTTC

abundance: few
j_gene: TRBJ1-1
d_gene: -
v_gene: TRBV7-6
CDR3aa: CASSWGGLNTEAFF
CDR3nt: TGTGCCAGCAGCTGGGGAGGGTTGAACACTGAAGCTTTCTTT

abundance: -
j_gene: TRBJ2-1
d_gene: TRBD2
v_gene: TRBV29-1
CDR3aa: CSGTGTSGSNEQFF
CDR3nt: TGCAGCGGAACCGGGACTAGCGGGAGTAATGAGCAGTTCTTC

abundance: -
j_gene: TRBJ1-6
d_gene: TRBD1
v_gene: TRBV20-1
CDR3aa: CSATQLDRVHSPLHF
CDR3nt: TGCAGTGCTACCCAATTAGACAGGGTACATTCACCCCTCCACTTT

abundance: -
j_gene: TRBJ2-2
d_gene: -
v_gene: TRBV24-1
CDR3aa: CATSDRSPGELFF
CDR3nt: TGTGCCACCAGTGACCGGTCTCCCGGGGAGCTGTTTTTT

abundance: -
j_gene: TRBJ2-2
d_gene: -
v_gene: TRBV6-2/TRBV6-3
CDR3aa: CASSPPGLAGELFF
CDR3nt: TGTGCCAGCAGTCCCCCCGGTCTGGCCGGGGAGCTGTTTTTT

abundance: -
j_gene: TRBJ2-3
d_gene: TRBD2
v_gene: TRBV7-2
CDR3aa: CASSPKRESADTQYF
CDR3nt: TGTGCCAGCAGCCCAAAGCGGGAGTCGGCAGATACGCAGTATTTT

abundance: few
j_gene: TRBJ2-5
d_gene: TRBD1
v_gene: TRBV6-5
CDR3aa: CASSYRTGRETQYF
CDR3nt: TGTGCCAGCAGTTATCGGACAGGCCGGGAGACCCAGTACTTC

abundance: -
j_gene: TRBJ2-5
d_gene: -
v_gene: TRBV4-1
CDR3aa: CASSQDRTQKTQYF
CDR3nt: TGCGCCAGCAGCCAAGACAGGACGCAGAAGACCCAGTACTTC

abundance: few
j_gene: TRBJ1-6
d_gene: -
v_gene: TRBV7-9
CDR3aa: CASSLARGGGGSPLHF
CDR3nt: TGTGCCAGCAGCTTAGCGCGGGGAGGCGGTGGTTCACCCCTCCACTTT

abundance: few
j_gene: TRBJ2-1
d_gene: TRBD2
v_gene: TRBV5-4
CDR3aa: CASSPTGTSGDNEQFF
CDR3nt: TGTGCCAGCAGCCCGACCGGGACTAGCGGGGACAATGAGCAGTTCTTC

abundance: many
j_gene: TRBJ1-1
d_gene: -
v_gene: TRBV9
CDR3aa: CASSVAPRDTEAFF
CDR3nt: TGTGCCAGCAGCGTAGCCCCCCGCGACACTGAAGCTTTCTTT

abundance: few
j_gene: TRBJ1-1
d_gene: -
v_gene: TRBV7-3
CDR3aa: CASSPGPGRGTEAFF
CDR3nt: TGTGCCAGCAGCCCAGGACCGGGCCGGGGCACTGAAGCTTTCTTT

abundance: -
j_gene: TRBJ2-1
d_gene: TRBD2
v_gene: TRBV10-3
CDR3aa: CAIRDSGGSYNEQFF
CDR3nt: TGTGCCATCAGGGACTCCGGGGGGTCCTACAATGAGCAGTTCTTC

abundance: -
j_gene: TRBJ2-3
d_gene: -
v_gene: TRBV20-1
CDR3aa: CSAIRREVTDTQYF
CDR3nt: TGCAGTGCTATCCGAAGGGAAGTCACAGATACGCAGTATTTT

abundance: few
j_gene: TRBJ2-1
d_gene: TRBD2
v_gene: TRBV7-8
CDR3aa: CASSLGSSGRDNEQFF
CDR3nt: TGTGCCAGCAGCTTAGGGTCTAGCGGGAGGGACAATGAGCAGTTCTTC

abundance: -
j_gene: TRBJ2-7
d_gene: TRBD1
v_gene: TRBV19
CDR3aa: CASSKGQAEQYF
CDR3nt: TGTGCCAGTAGCAAGGGACAGGCCGAGCAGTACTTC

abundance: -
j_gene: TRBJ2-4
d_gene: -
v_gene: TRBV19
CDR3aa: CASSIPHLAKNIQYF
CDR3nt: TGTGCCAGTAGTATCCCACATCTAGCCAAAAACATTCAGTACTTC

abundance: -
j_gene: TRBJ2-2
d_gene: -
v_gene: TRBV6-5
CDR3aa: CASSYRGANTGELFF
CDR3nt: TGTGCCAGCAGTTACCGCGGCGCGAACACCGGGGAGCTGTTTTTT

abundance: -
j_gene: TRBJ2-3
d_gene: -
v_gene: TRBV28
CDR3aa: CASSTYSRGTDTQYF
CDR3nt: TGTGCCAGCAGTACGTATTCTCGAGGCACAGATACGCAGTATTTT